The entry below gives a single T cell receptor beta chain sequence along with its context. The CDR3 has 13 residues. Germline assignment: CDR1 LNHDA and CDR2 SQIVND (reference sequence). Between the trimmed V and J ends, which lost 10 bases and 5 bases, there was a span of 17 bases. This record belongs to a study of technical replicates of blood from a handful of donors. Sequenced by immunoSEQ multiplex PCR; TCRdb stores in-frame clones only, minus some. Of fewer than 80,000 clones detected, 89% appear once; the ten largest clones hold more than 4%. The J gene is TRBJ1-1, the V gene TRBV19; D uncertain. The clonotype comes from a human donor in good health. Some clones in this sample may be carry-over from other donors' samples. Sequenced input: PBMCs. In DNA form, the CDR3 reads TGTGCCACTGCTGCCCAGCCGCGGACTGAAGCTTTCTTT. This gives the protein CATAAQPRTEAFF.